The 30 T cell receptor beta chains below were found in one sample sequenced in a study of cytomegalovirus exposure and HLA in healthy donors. Use of 60 Vbeta and 13 Jbeta primers characterized the PCR. Sequencing was performed with immunoSEQ multiplex PCR; in TCRdb, only in-frame clones are kept and a portion is missing. Of roughly 200,000 clones listed, around 86% are singletons. The sequenced sample was PBMCs. These receptor sequences come from a man aged 50-59 years in good health and CMV-seronegative.

In this sample, this clone turned up a few times. The chain is built from TRBV28 and TRBJ1-4; D is undetermined. Germline CDR1 MDHEN, CDR2 SYDVKM. The CDR3 is 16 amino acids. V lost 3 bases, J lost 1 base, and 12 bases lay in between. CDR3 sequence: CASSFLAELTNEKLFF. CDR3 in DNA: TGTGCCAGCAGTTTCTTGGCGGAATTAACTAATGAAAAACTGTTTTTT.

The V and J genes are TRBV5-6 and TRBJ2-1; 7 nucleotides agree with TRBD1. The germline V gene encodes CDR1 SGHDT and CDR2 YYEEEE. Unmatched junction bases numbered 8, after V lost 4 bases and J lost 1 base. The CDR3 length is 16 residues. The CDR3 sequence is CASSQPRGFSYNEQFF. The CDR3 DNA sequence: TGTGCCAGCAGCCAGCCCAGGGGGTTTTCCTACAATGAGCAGTTCTTC.

This chain links TRBV4-3 with TRBJ2-2, with D maybe TRBD2 (5 bases). Looked up from germline, CDR1 is LGHNA and CDR2 is YSLEER. This CDR3 region has 14 residues. The V end was cut by 4 bases, the J end by 1 base, with 7 bases between. The CDR3 sequence: CASSRGGNTGELFF. CDR3 sequence (DNA): TGCGCCAGCAGCCGAGGAGGGAACACCGGGGAGCTGTTTTTT.

This chain joins TRBV30 and TRBJ1-2; no firm D call. Germline V gives CDR1 GTSNPN, CDR2 SVGIG (reference sequence). There are 14 residues in the CDR3. Trimming stripped 2 bases from V and 9 bases from J, with 19 bases between. CDR3 coding DNA: TGTGCCTGGAGTCCCCCCGACATCACGACAAGCTACACCTTC. Protein sequence: CAWSPPDITTSYTF.

As concerns this clone: The conserved phenylalanine or tryptophan is not found at the CDR3 terminus, so this likely reflects a read error. The V gene is TRBV5-1, the J gene TRBJ1-1, with 10 positions matching TRBD1. V dropped 3 bases and J dropped 10; count of bases not matched to a gene: 9. Per the germline V gene, CDR1 is SGHRS and CDR2 is YFSETQ. The CDR3 contains 14 residues. CDR3 sequence: CASSYGTGEVGAFL. In DNA form, the CDR3 reads TGCGCCAGCAGCTACGGGACAGGGGAAGTAGGAGCTTTCCTT.

The chain is built from TRBV29-1 and TRBJ2-7; 11 bases fit TRBD2. There are 14 residues in the CDR3. Germline lookup yields CDR1 SQVTM and CDR2 ANQGSEA. The ends lost 6 bases at V and 1 base at J; junction bases unmatched: 5. CDR3 sequence reads: CSVRGLAASYEQYF. In DNA, the CDR3 is TGCAGCGTGCGGGGACTAGCGGCTTCCTACGAGCAGTACTTC.

This clone was detected only once. This chain uses TRBV5-6 with TRBJ2-5; the match to TRBD2 covers 10 bases. Judging by the DNA end, TRBJ2-7 fits better; the J call may be wrong. The germline V gene encodes CDR1 SGHDT and CDR2 YYEEEE. The CDR3 covers 15 residues. CDR3 sequence (DNA): TGTGCCAGCAGCTTCCGGACTAGCGGTCCCTACGAGCAGTACTTC. Its protein product is CASSFRTSGPYEQYF.

This sequence joins TRBV5-8 and TRBJ1-5; a weak D match, TRBD1 (5 bases). The germline CDR1 and CDR2 sequences are SGHTS and YDEGEE. The CDR3 consists of 14 residues. Trimming pared 4 bases from V and 0 bases from J, leaving 8 bases between. DNA of the CDR3: TGTGCCAGCAGCCGGACATTTAGCAATCAGCCCCAGCATTTT. Translation gives CASSRTFSNQPQHF.

This clone was seen a single time. V gene TRBV7-2 combines with J gene TRBJ2-7; a possible D gene is TRBD2 (6 bases). Germline CDR1 and CDR2: SGHTA and FQGNSA. Trimming stripped 4 bases from V and 5 bases from J, with 15 bases between. The length of the CDR3 is 14 residues. The CDR3 nucleotides read TGTGCCAGCAGCTCCAACCCCGGGGGTCACGAGCAGTACTTC. Residues: CASSSNPGGHEQYF.

The chain couples TRBV7-9 to TRBJ2-1; 11 nucleotides line up with TRBD2. Germline V gives CDR1 SEHNR, CDR2 FQNEAQ (reference sequence). J lost 7 bases, V lost 7 bases, and 9 bases had no gene match. This CDR3 is 15 amino acids long. The CDR3 DNA sequence: TGTGCCAGCACCACACTAGCGGGGGAGTTAAATGAGCAGTTCTTC. This gives the protein CASTTLAGELNEQFF.

The chain couples TRBV7-9 to TRBJ1-4, with a weak D call TRBD1 (5 bases). This CDR3 has 16 amino acids. Germline CDR1 and CDR2: SEHNR and FQNEAQ (reference sequence). V was clipped by 5 bases and J by 0 bases, with 13 bases between them. The CDR3 bases are TGTGCCAGCAGCCCCCGCACAGGATCAACTAATGAAAAACTGTTTTTT. It is translated as CASSPRTGSTNEKLFF.

The chain has TRBV25-1 and TRBJ1-6; 8 bases match TRBD1. V shed 5 bases and J 7 bases; nucleotides not matched to a gene: 7. The germline CDR1 and CDR2 sequences are MGHDK and SYGVNS. The CDR3 has 15 amino acids. CDR3 amino acids: CASSKSDRVNSPLHF. For the CDR3, the DNA is TGTGCCAGCAGTAAGTCGGACAGGGTGAATTCACCCCTCCACTTT.

The chain uses TRBV5-4 and TRBJ1-2, with a possible D match to TRBD1 (6 bases). Trimming stripped 0 bases from V and 4 bases from J, with 10 bases between. The CDR3 totals 14 residues. The germline V gene encodes CDR1 SGHNT and CDR2 YYREEE (reference sequence). CDR3 loop: CASSLDGQLYGYTF. Here the CDR3 DNA reads TGTGCCAGCAGCTTGGACGGACAGCTCTATGGCTACACCTTC.

The rearrangement joins TRBV29-1 to TRBJ1-2, with TRBD1 matching 7 bases. Germline CDR1 and CDR2: SQVTM and ANQGSEA. This CDR3 region has 15 residues. With 1 base clipped from V and 2 bases from J, the junction kept 7 bases outside the gene matches. The CDR3, as DNA: TGCAGCGTTGAAGGCAGGGGGAAGGGGAACTATGGCTACACCTTC. Translating gives CSVEGRGKGNYGYTF.

This sequence joins TRBV27 and TRBJ2-7, with 14 nucleotides matching TRBD2. Germline V gives CDR1 MNHEY, CDR2 SMNVEV (reference sequence). The CDR3 runs to 16 residues. Trimming cost V 6 bases and J 1 base; bases outside gene matches: 5. Here the CDR3 reads CASSRGTSGRSYEQYF. CDR3 nucleotides: TGTGCCAGCAGCCGGGGGACTAGCGGGAGATCCTACGAGCAGTACTTC.

The chain has TRBV27 and TRBJ2-2; 8 nucleotides match TRBD2. J lost 7 bases, V lost 2 bases, and 3 bases had no gene match. The CDR3 has 14 amino acids. Germline loops: CDR1 MNHEY, CDR2 SMNVEV (reference sequence). The CDR3 sequence is CASSLRRGDGELFF. The CDR3 DNA reads as TGTGCCAGCAGTTTAAGGCGGGGGGACGGGGAGCTGTTTTTT.

This rearrangement joins TRBV6-4 to TRBJ2-3, with D perhaps matching TRBD2 (5 bases). V was clipped by 3 bases and J by 4 bases, with 20 bases between them. This CDR3 has 17 amino acids. CDR1 is MRHNA, CDR2 SNTAGT, per germline. CDR3 residues: CASSESLGVLGADTQYF. Written as DNA, the CDR3 is TGTGCCAGCAGTGAAAGTTTGGGAGTACTCGGTGCAGATACGCAGTATTTT.

V usage is TRBV5-1 and J usage is TRBJ2-3, with 15 bases lining up with TRBD2. The CDR3 has 19 residues. The V gene end was trimmed by 4 bases and the J gene end by 5 bases; junction bases not matched to a gene: 14. CDR1 is SGHRS and CDR2 is YFSETQ in the germline V gene. CDR3 DNA: TGCGCCAGCAGCCAGGGACTAGCGGGAGGCGGATCCTCGAGAGATACGCAGTATTTT. The encoded protein is CASSQGLAGGGSSRDTQYF.

The rearrangement uses TRBV7-6 and TRBJ2-3; D is ambiguous. The CDR3 is made up of 12 amino acids. In germline, CDR1 is SGHVS, CDR2 FNYEAQ. The ends were cut back, 5 bases at V and 5 bases at J, with 8 bases in the middle. The CDR3 protein is CASSPTLDTQYF. CDR3 DNA: TGTGCCAGCAGCCCTACCCTAGATACGCAGTATTTT.

The gene calls are TRBV18 and TRBJ2-3; D may be TRBD2 (6 bases). This CDR3 has 14 amino acids. Germline CDR1 reads KGHSH; CDR2 reads LQKENI. V lost 2 bases and J lost 3, with 9 bases in between. The CDR3 region is CASSPTGATDTQYF. The CDR3 DNA is TGTGCCAGCTCACCAACGGGAGCTACAGATACGCAGTATTTT.

The V gene is TRBV4-2, the J gene TRBJ2-3, with 13 bases matching TRBD2. V dropped 4 bases and J dropped 2; count of bases not matched to a gene: 3. The CDR3 consists of 16 residues. The germline CDR1 and CDR2 sequences are LGHNA and YNFKEQ. Written as DNA, the CDR3 is TGTGCCAGCAGCCGGACTAGCGGGGGCCTCACAGATACGCAGTATTTT. Amino acid sequence: CASSRTSGGLTDTQYF.

This chain joins TRBV29-1 and TRBJ2-7; a weak D match, TRBD2 (6 bases). Per the germline V gene, CDR1 is SQVTM and CDR2 is ANQGSEA. The CDR3 is made up of 10 amino acids. V lost 7 bases to trimming and J lost 3 bases, with 7 bases between them. DNA of the CDR3: TGCAGCGGGGGGGACTACGAGCAGTACTTC. This translates into CSGGDYEQYF.

V and J are TRBV6-1 and TRBJ2-2; the D gene is possibly TRBD2 (6 bases). In germline, CDR1 is MNHNS, CDR2 SASEGT. Trimming removed 7 bases at V and 0 bases at J, with 9 bases between. The CDR3 extends over 14 amino acids. The CDR3 is CASTLASNTGELFF. CDR3 bases: TGTGCCAGCACGCTAGCGTCGAACACCGGGGAGCTGTTTTTT.

This sequence joins TRBV9 and TRBJ2-3; possibly TRBD2 for D (5 bases). The CDR3 spans 13 residues. The germline gives CDR1 SGDLS, CDR2 YYNGEE. V lost 0 bases and J 5 bases, leaving 7 bases between the germline ends. This chain's CDR3 is CASSVGGGDTQYF. As DNA, the CDR3 is TGTGCCAGCAGCGTAGGAGGAGGAGATACGCAGTATTTT. Complete variable domain (other parts from reference TRBV9 and TRBJ2-3): DSGVTQTPKHLITATGQRVTLRCSPRSGDLSVYWYQQSLDQGLQFLIQYYNGEERAKGNILERFSAQQFPDLHSELNLSSLELGDSALYFCASSVGGGDTQYFGPGTRLTVL.

The chain joins TRBV6-5 to TRBJ2-3, with 8 bases that match TRBD2. V dropped 3 bases and J dropped 2; count of bases not matched to a gene: 4. CDR1 is MNHEY and CDR2 is SVGAGI in the germline V gene. The CDR3 is 15 residues long. The DNA for the CDR3 is TGTGCCAGCAGTTATCAACTAGCGGCCACAGATACGCAGTATTTT. Protein sequence: CASSYQLAATDTQYF.

The chain recombines TRBV10-3 with TRBJ2-5, with TRBD1 matching over 11 bases. The CDR3 contains 18 residues. V gave up 5 bases and J gave up 4 bases; unmatched junction bases: 15. Looked up from germline, CDR1 is ENHRY and CDR2 is SYGVKD. CDR3 DNA: TGTGCCATCAGTTCGAACTTTGGACAGGGGGCGCAAAGAGAGACCCAGTACTTC. This encodes CAISSNFGQGAQRETQYF.

V and J are TRBV18 and TRBJ2-2; 12 bases line up with TRBD2. V lost 4 bases and J lost 4; bases outside the gene matches: 1. The CDR3 is made up of 15 amino acids. CDR1 and CDR2 from the germline V gene are KGHSH and LQKENI. The CDR3 coding sequence is TGTGCCAGCTCACTGGGACTAGCGGGCACCGGGGAGCTGTTTTTT. Protein: CASSLGLAGTGELFF. Full variable domain (rest looked up from reference TRBV18 and TRBJ2-2): NAGVMQNPRHLVRRRGQEARLRCSPMKGHSHVYWYRQLPEEGLKFMVYLQKENIIDESGMPKERFSAEFPKEGPSILRIQQVVRGDSAAYFCASSLGLAGTGELFFGEGSRLTVL.

The chain combines TRBV7-9 with TRBJ1-4; 7 positions agree with TRBD1. CDR3 length: 13 amino acids. Germline V gene lookup returns CDR1 SEHNR and CDR2 FQNEAQ (reference sequence). The V segment lost 5 bases and the J segment 7 bases; nucleotides outside the gene matches: 4. Here the CDR3 DNA reads TGTGCCAGCAGCCTATGGACAGGTGAAAAACTGTTTTTT. Translation: CASSLWTGEKLFF.

This clone was observed a few times. The V call is TRBV7-4, the J call TRBJ1-4; D not resolved. Germline V gene lookup returns CDR1 SGHVT and CDR2 SQSDAQ. This CDR3 has 11 amino acids. V was cut by 4 bases and J by 7 bases, with 4 bases left in between. CDR3 DNA: TGTGCCAGCAGCTGCAGTGAAAAACTGTTTTTT. Translating gives CASSCSEKLFF. The variable domain in full, completed from reference TRBV7-4 and TRBJ1-4, reads GAGVSQSPRYKVAKRGRDVALRCDSISGHVTLYWYRQTLGQGSEVLTYSQSDAQRDKSGRPSGRFSAERPERSVSTLKIQRTEQGDSAVYLCASSCSEKLFFGSGTQLSVL.

This clone has a handful of counts. The chain uses TRBV28 and TRBJ2-7; D may be TRBD1 (5 bases). This CDR3 is built from 12 residues. V lost 5 bases, J lost 3 bases, and 8 bases lay in between. From germline, CDR1 is MDHEN and CDR2 SYDVKM. CDR3 protein: CASSRQYYEQYF. The CDR3 DNA follows: TGTGCCAGCAGTCGACAGTACTACGAGCAGTACTTC.